This TCR beta chain was recorded in a study of T cell clonality in common variable immunodeficiency. Broader study findings: What drives increased CVID clonality needs T cell subpopulation sequencing.

V was shortened by 7 bases and J by 2 bases, with 11 bases between the two germline ends. The CDR3 sequence is 13 residues long. Per the germline V gene, CDR1 is SNHLY and CDR2 is FYNNEI. Most patients and controls had Caucasian heritage. Heparinized whole blood, about 5 to 8.5 ml, came from each donor. This clone occurred many times. Antigen specificity is unknown. The CDR3 end falls 3 residues outside the read, so it is completed with the germline J gene. This table comes from immunoSEQ multiplex PCR, and its TCRdb copy is limited to in-frame clones, with some not included. In total the sample includes 30,000 to 40,000 clones, none of them seen once.

The sample was peripheral blood mononuclear cells. The clonotype originates from a person between 18 and 69 years old in good health. The rearrangement uses TRBV2 and TRBJ1-1; D gene ambiguous. The CDR3: CASIERANTEAFF. Incomplete CDR3 DNA: TGTGCCAGCATAGAGAGAGCCAACACTGAA.